The next 14 T cell receptor beta chains were all read from a single sample in a study of blood T cell repertoires in COVID-19. This table comes from immunoSEQ multiplex PCR, and its TCRdb copy is limited to in-frame clones, with some not included. Found here are 60,000 to 70,000 clones, 85% to 90% of them singletons; the top ten hold 0.95% to 1.5%. Source material: peripheral blood. The origin of the receptors is a woman aged 55-70 years with acute or convalescent COVID-19.

CDR3 sequence reads: CASRDRVRNTEAFF. The CDR3, as DNA: TGTGCCAGCAGGGATCGGGTCAGGAACACTGAAGCTTTCTTT. The chain carries TRBV28 and TRBJ1-1; D uncertain. V was pared by 6 bases and J by 1 base, with 12 bases between. Germline-derived CDR1 and CDR2 are MDHEN and SYDVKM. This CDR3 is 14 amino acids long.

This chain uses TRBV5-1 with TRBJ1-6; no definite D call. The CDR3 loop spans 16 amino acids. The ends were cut back, 0 bases at V and 9 bases at J, with 16 bases in the middle. The germline CDR1 and CDR2 sequences are SGHRS and YFSETQ. CDR3: CASSLGGRPTGSPLHF. In DNA form, the CDR3 reads TGCGCCAGCAGCTTGGGCGGCAGACCCACTGGTTCACCCCTCCACTTT.

This clone was counted a single time. The chain couples TRBV21-1 to TRBJ2-5; the table's D gene call, TRBD2, was not cross checked with the DNA. TRBV21-1 is annotated as a pseudogene. The CDR3 consists of 13 residues. For the CDR3, the DNA is TGTGCCCGTTGGCCGGCGGATCAAGAGACCCAGTACTTC. It translates to CARWPADQETQYF.

The rearrangement links TRBV7-8 to TRBJ2-2, with 11 bases lining up with TRBD2. Germline V lookup: CDR1 SGHVS, CDR2 FQNEAQ. This CDR3 spans 18 amino acids. With V trimmed by 2 bases and J by 3 bases, 8 bases remained unmatched. The chain's CDR3 is CASSLSGTSGSYTGELFF. The CDR3 coding sequence is TGTGCCAGCAGCTTATCCGGGACTAGCGGTTCGTACACCGGGGAGCTGTTTTTT. The full variable domain, its missing parts supplied by reference TRBV7-8 and TRBJ2-2, is GAGVSQSPRYKVAKRGQDVALRCDPISGHVSLFWYQQALGQGPEFLTYFQNEAQLDKSGLPSDRFFAERPEGSVSTLKIQRTQQEDSAVYLCASSLSGTSGSYTGELFFGEGSRLTVL.

The chain couples TRBV9 to TRBJ2-1; tentative D call: TRBD2 (6 bases). V lost 0 bases and J lost 13, with 8 bases in between. CDR3 length: 11 amino acids. Germline-derived CDR1 and CDR2 are SGDLS and YYNGEE. CDR3 sequence (DNA): TGTGCCAGCAGCGTAGGGGGGGAACAGTTCTTC. It codes for CASSVGGEQFF.

The chain links TRBV5-4 to TRBJ2-3; tentatively, D is TRBD1 (7 bases). Germline lookup yields CDR1 SGHNT and CDR2 YYREEE (reference sequence). Trimming shortened V by 1 base and J by 4 bases, and 16 bases separated the two germline ends. CDR3 length: 16 residues. Written as DNA, the CDR3 is TGTGCCAGCAGCTTGCGGCACCAGGGGGGTCCAGATACGCAGTATTTT. Translated, it gives CASSLRHQGGPDTQYF. The entire variable domain, with the rest obtained from reference TRBV5-4 and TRBJ2-3, is as follows: ETGVTQSPTHLIKTRGQQVTLRCSSQSGHNTVSWYQQALGQGPQFIFQYYREEENGRGNFPPRFSGLQFPNYSSELNVNALELDDSALYLCASSLRHQGGPDTQYFGPGTRLTVL.

This sequence joins TRBV6-6 and TRBJ2-3; D is possibly TRBD1 (5 bases). Germline CDR1 and CDR2: MNHNY and SVGAGI (reference sequence). V was shortened by 5 bases and J by 2 bases, with 23 bases between the two germline ends. This CDR3 is 18 amino acids long. The CDR3 loop is CASSHRYPRAGTTDTQYF. CDR3 nucleotides: TGTGCCAGCAGTCACCGCTACCCCAGGGCAGGCACCACAGATACGCAGTATTTT.

This clone was detected only once. This chain joins TRBV2 and TRBJ2-3, with TRBD1 matching over 10 bases. The CDR3 contains 15 residues. Germline assignment: CDR1 SNHLY and CDR2 FYNNEI. Trimming at V came to 4 bases and at J to 1 base, leaving 2 bases not matched to a gene. CDR3 sequence reads: CASSAGTGGTDTQYF. In DNA, the CDR3 is TGTGCCAGCAGTGCCGGGACAGGGGGCACAGATACGCAGTATTTT.

This sequence joins TRBV28 and TRBJ1-1; no firm D call. The CDR3 contains 12 residues. V was clipped by 8 bases and J by 4 bases, with 11 bases between them. Germline V gene data show CDR1 as MDHEN and CDR2 as SYDVKM. The CDR3 loop reads CASRGRVTEAFF. CDR3 DNA sequence: TGTGCCAGCCGCGGGAGGGTCACTGAAGCTTTCTTT.

The V and J genes are TRBV5-1 and TRBJ2-2; tentatively, D is TRBD1 (5 bases). The CDR3 contains 14 residues. Trimming shortened V by 6 bases and J by 5 bases, and 14 bases separated the two germline ends. Germline V gene sequence: CDR1 SGHRS, CDR2 YFSETQ. The CDR3 DNA reads TGCGCCAGCACGCAGGGAATGATGACCGGGGAGCTGTTTTTT. Its protein is CASTQGMMTGELFF.

V gene TRBV10-3 combines with J gene TRBJ1-5; D remains ambiguous. Germline values: CDR1 ENHRY, CDR2 SYGVKD. Deletions cut 4 bases from V and 6 bases from J, with 25 bases between. There are 18 residues in the CDR3. The DNA of the CDR3 is TGTGCCATCAGTGGAGGACCTATCGAGGGTATCTGGGGTCAGCCCCAGCATTTT. It specifies CAISGGPIEGIWGQPQHF.

The V and J genes are TRBV5-5 and TRBJ1-5; 7 bases align to TRBD1. CDR3 length: 19 residues. Trimming at V came to 4 bases and at J to 4 bases, leaving 20 bases not matched to a gene. The germline gives CDR1 SGHKS, CDR2 YYEKEE (reference sequence). This chain's CDR3 is CASSLGGGTALIGNQPQHF. In DNA, the CDR3 is TGTGCCAGCAGCCTAGGCGGAGGGACAGCTCTAATTGGGAATCAGCCCCAGCATTTT.

This rearrangement joins TRBV29-1 to TRBJ1-1, with D perhaps TRBD1 (6 bases). This CDR3 region has 13 residues. Per the germline V gene, CDR1 is SQVTM and CDR2 is ANQGSEA. With 6 bases removed from V and 0 bases from J, the gap between germline ends came to 11 bases. CDR3 nucleotides: TGCAGCGTCAGGGGCAGGGTGAACACTGAAGCTTTCTTT. It yields the protein CSVRGRVNTEAFF.

This clone was recorded a few times. The rearrangement uses TRBV28 and TRBJ1-5; a weak D match, TRBD1 (6 bases). Germline CDR1 MDHEN, CDR2 SYDVKM. This CDR3 is built from 12 residues. The ends were cut back, 10 bases at V and 5 bases at J, with 12 bases in the middle. The CDR3 protein is CATQGSDQPQHF. For the CDR3, the DNA is TGTGCCACCCAGGGGAGTGATCAGCCCCAGCATTTT.